This T cell receptor (beta chain) was recorded in a study of T cell clonotyping in hematopoietic cell transplantation. Study information: Pretransplant recipient samples were taken after cytoreduction. Study-level findings and limits: Without cell sorting, CD4 versus CD8 contributions remain unresolved. Higher Inverse Simpson Index values in graft donor and pretransplant recipient predicted broader posttransplant TCR diversity. After transplant, recipient diversity fell while pathologically expanded clonotypes grew through day 180.

Time point of the sample: recipient sample about 28 days before transplant, after cytoreduction. This table comes from immunoSEQ multiplex PCR, and its TCRdb copy is limited to in-frame clones, with some not included. In the table there are about 80,000 clones, almost 97% of which are singletons. Germline V gene data show CDR1 as MGHDK and CDR2 as SYGVNS. The CDR3 is made up of 13 amino acids. With 4 bases removed from V and 10 bases from J, the gap between germline ends came to 14 bases. Concerning this clone: Its antigen is not known.

The sequencing used peripheral blood mononuclear cells, collected before stem cell transplant. The TCR comes from a woman aged 45-65 years with acute myeloid leukemia. Some clones in this sample may be carry-over from other donors' samples. The rearrangement joins TRBV25-1 to TRBJ2-1, with D uncertain. The CDR3 region is CASSGVGVNEQFF. CDR3 coding DNA: TGTGCCAGCAGTGGGGTCGGAGTTAACGAGCAGTTCTTC.